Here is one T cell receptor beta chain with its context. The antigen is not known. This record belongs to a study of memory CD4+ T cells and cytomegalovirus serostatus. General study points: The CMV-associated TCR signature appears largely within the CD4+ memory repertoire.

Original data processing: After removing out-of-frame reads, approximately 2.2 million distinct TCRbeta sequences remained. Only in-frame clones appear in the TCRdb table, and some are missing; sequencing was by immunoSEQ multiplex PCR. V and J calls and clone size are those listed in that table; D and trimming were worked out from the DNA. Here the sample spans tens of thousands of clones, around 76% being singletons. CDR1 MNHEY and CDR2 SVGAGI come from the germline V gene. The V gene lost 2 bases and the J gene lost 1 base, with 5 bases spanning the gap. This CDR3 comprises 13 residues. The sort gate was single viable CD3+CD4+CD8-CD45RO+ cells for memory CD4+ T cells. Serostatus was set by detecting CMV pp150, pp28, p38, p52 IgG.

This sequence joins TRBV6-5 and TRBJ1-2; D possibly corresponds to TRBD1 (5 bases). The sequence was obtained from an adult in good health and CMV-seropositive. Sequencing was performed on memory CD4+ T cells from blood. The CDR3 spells CASSYDSNYGYTF. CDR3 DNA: TGTGCCAGCAGTTACGACAGTAACTATGGCTACACCTTC.